This T cell receptor (beta chain) is from a study of T cells after yellow fever vaccination. Germline lookup yields CDR1 SGHRS and CDR2 YFSETQ. Losses at the gene ends were 4 bases for V and 4 bases for J; bases not matched to a gene: 7. The CDR3 covers 16 residues. TCRdb analysed the 5' RACE reads with MiXCR anew, one entry per CDR3 protein. The data hold some 260,000 distinct CDR3 sequences, with around 4.9% observed a single time. This clonotype was seen repeatedly, ten times or more. The chain joins TRBV5-1 to TRBJ2-2, with 10 bases that match TRBD1. The sequencing here drew on CD4+ T cells sorted from PBMCs, taken on the day of the yellow fever booster vaccination. This clonotype was sampled from a man younger than 30 who received the YFV17D yellow fever vaccine. The CDR3, as DNA: TGCGCCAGCAGCGTTGCCGGGACAGGGGTCACCGGGGAGCTGTTTTTT. Its protein product is CASSVAGTGVTGELFF.